The 26 T cell receptor beta chains presented below share a single source sample, sequenced in a study of naive and memory T cell subsets. The beta constant-region primer was an equimolar mix of two oligonucleotides covering TRBC1 and TRBC2. TCRdb processed the UMI-ligation and nested PCR reads anew with MiXCR; each CDR3 protein has one entry. The table includes about 90,000 distinct CDR3 sequences, 6% to 7.5% detected once. Specimen: central memory CD4+ T cells from blood. The receptors were sampled from a human donor in good health.

The table lists this clonotype with many counts. The chain employs TRBV7-8 and TRBJ1-1; a weak D match, TRBD1 (5 bases). The V end was cut by 5 bases, the J end by 4 bases, with 11 bases between. Germline values: CDR1 SGHVS, CDR2 FQNEAQ. This CDR3 has 13 amino acids. The CDR3 loop is CASSIGVATEAFF. The CDR3 bases are TGTGCCAGCAGCATAGGGGTTGCCACTGAAGCTTTCTTT. Drawing the rest from reference TRBV7-8 and TRBJ1-1, the complete variable domain is GAGVSQSPRYKVAKRGQDVALRCDPISGHVSLFWYQQALGQGPEFLTYFQNEAQLDKSGLPSDRFFAERPEGSVSTLKIQRTQQEDSAVYLCASSIGVATEAFFGQGTRLTVV.

The chain is built from TRBV11-2 and TRBJ2-1; D gene ambiguous. Germline assignment: CDR1 SGHAT and CDR2 FQNNGV. CDR3 size: 16 residues. Deletions cut 0 bases from V and 6 bases from J, with 15 bases between. As DNA, the CDR3 is TGTGCCAGCAGCTTAGACAGGCGATTGGCCAGCAATGAGCAGTTCTTC. This gives the protein CASSLDRRLASNEQFF.

The chain carries TRBV29-1 and TRBJ2-3; 8 bases match TRBD2. With V trimmed by 5 bases and J by 5 bases, 9 bases remained unmatched. The CDR3 spans 14 residues. Germline CDR1 and CDR2: SQVTM and ANQGSEA. CDR3 loop: CSVRGGYAGDTQYF. In DNA, the CDR3 is TGCAGCGTTCGCGGGGGGTACGCGGGAGATACGCAGTATTTT.

This clonotype has ten or more counts. Here the CDR3 reads CSARDSYSNQPQHF. CDR3 bases: TGCAGTGCTCGGGACAGCTATAGCAATCAGCCCCAGCATTTT. The rearrangement joins TRBV20-1 to TRBJ1-5; the match to TRBD1 covers 7 bases. There are 14 residues in the CDR3. From germline, CDR1 is DFQATT and CDR2 SNEGSKA (reference sequence). V lost 5 bases to trimming and J lost 0 bases; unmatched junction nucleotides: 4.

This clonotype was recorded many times. This rearrangement joins TRBV20-1 to TRBJ2-3; D is unclear. V was cut by 2 bases and J by 5 bases, with 11 bases left in between. This CDR3 is built from 13 residues. In germline, CDR1 is DFQATT, CDR2 SNEGSKA (reference sequence). The CDR3, as DNA: TGCAGTGCTAGACGCGCCTTTTTAGATACGCAGTATTTT. This sequence encodes CSARRAFLDTQYF.

This clonotype was seen ten or more times. The chain is built from TRBV30 and TRBJ1-1, with D perhaps matching TRBD1 (5 bases). Germline V gives CDR1 GTSNPN, CDR2 SVGIG (reference sequence). The CDR3 has 14 amino acids. V was pared by 0 bases and J by 6 bases, with 14 bases between. This CDR3 is CAWSVHRGIAEAFF. The CDR3 DNA reads TGTGCCTGGAGTGTTCATAGGGGCATCGCTGAAGCTTTCTTT.

The sample holds many counts of this clonotype. This rearrangement joins TRBV4-1 to TRBJ2-7; possible D gene TRBD2, 7 bases. Germline values: CDR1 MGHRA, CDR2 YSYEKL. Trimming pared 6 bases from V and 7 bases from J, leaving 22 bases between. The CDR3 is 15 amino acids. The CDR3 region has the DNA TGCGCCAGCAGTCTAATCCGGGGGGCCCAAGGGGAGCAGTACTTC. It codes for CASSLIRGAQGEQYF.

Many counts were recorded for this clonotype. The V call is TRBV11-2, the J call TRBJ2-4; TRBD1 aligns across 7 bases. The V gene's germline CDR1 is SGHAT and CDR2 FQNNGV. V shed 5 bases and J 0 bases; nucleotides not matched to a gene: 7. The CDR3 is made up of 16 amino acids. In nucleotides, the CDR3 is TGTGCCAGCAGCAAACGGACAGGCCTAGCCAAAAACATTCAGTACTTC. This translates into CASSKRTGLAKNIQYF.

In its sample, this clonotype was seen many times. The genes are TRBV7-2 and TRBJ2-6; D is unclear. CDR1 SGHTA and CDR2 FQGNSA come from the germline V gene. The CDR3 sequence is 17 residues long. Trimming left V 3 bases short and J 0 bases short, with 12 bases between. The CDR3 region is CASSLGNGISGANVLTF. The CDR3 DNA reads TGTGCCAGCAGCTTGGGGAACGGTATCTCTGGGGCCAACGTCCTGACTTTC.

J is TRBJ2-2 and V is TRBV20-1; D call uncertain. Germline V gene lookup returns CDR1 DFQATT and CDR2 SNEGSKA (reference sequence). This CDR3 has 14 residues. V was trimmed by 5 bases and J by 8 bases, leaving 18 bases between them. This chain's CDR3 is CSAYTDILQGELFF. DNA for the CDR3: TGCAGTGCTTATACCGATATTCTTCAGGGGGAGCTGTTTTTT.

In this sample, this clonotype turned up a few times. The rearrangement uses TRBV28 and TRBJ1-4; D gene ambiguous. The germline gives CDR1 MDHEN, CDR2 SYDVKM. The CDR3 is made up of 16 amino acids. V lost 4 bases and J 1 base, leaving 13 bases between the germline ends. CDR3 sequence (DNA): TGTGCCAGCAGTTCCCCTGGCGGGCAAACTAATGAAAAACTGTTTTTT. Protein: CASSSPGGQTNEKLFF. Variable domain in full (rest from reference TRBV28 and TRBJ1-4): DVKVTQSSRYLVKRTGEKVFLECVQDMDHENMFWYRQDPGLGLRLIYFSYDVKMKEKGDIPEGYSVSREKKERFSLILESASTNQTSMYLCASSSPGGQTNEKLFFGSGTQLSVL.

This clonotype was observed many times. The rearrangement joins TRBV5-1 to TRBJ2-1, with TRBD1 as a possible D gene (6 bases). Germline CDR1 is SGHRS and CDR2 is YFSETQ. The V end was cut by 4 bases, the J end by 2 bases, with 10 bases between. CDR3 length equals 14 residues. The CDR3 DNA reads TGCGCCAGCAGCGCCGGACAGACCTACAATGAGCAGTTCTTC. Its translation is CASSAGQTYNEQFF.

This clonotype has at least ten counts. V gene TRBV20-1 combines with J gene TRBJ1-1; the D is unclear. The length of the CDR3 is 12 residues. Per the germline V gene, CDR1 is DFQATT and CDR2 is SNEGSKA (reference sequence). V lost 5 bases and J 1 base, leaving 8 bases between the germline ends. This CDR3 is CSAFHWNTEAFF. The CDR3 DNA is TGCAGTGCTTTTCATTGGAACACTGAAGCTTTCTTT.

This clonotype was detected ten times or more. The chain recombines TRBV6-6 with TRBJ2-7; 9 positions agree with TRBD2. After removal of 6 bases from V and 5 bases from J, the junction contained 8 bases not matched to a gene. The CDR3 sequence is 14 residues long. The V gene's germline CDR1 is MNHNY and CDR2 SVGAGI (reference sequence). CDR3 protein: CASRAGGAMDEQYF. The CDR3, as DNA: TGTGCCAGCAGAGCGGGAGGCGCCATGGACGAGCAGTACTTC.

This clonotype was observed a handful of times. The chain is built from TRBV3-1 and TRBJ2-1, with 7 bases lining up with TRBD1. The CDR3 is 13 amino acids. V trimming: 6 bases; J trimming: 4 bases; junction bases outside the gene matches: 3. Germline V gene lookup returns CDR1 LGHDT and CDR2 YNNKEL (reference sequence). The DNA for the CDR3 is TGTGCCAGCAGAGGGGGCAGTTACAATGAGCAGTTCTTC. This translates into CASRGGSYNEQFF.

This clonotype has more than one count but fewer than ten. The V gene is TRBV19, the J gene TRBJ2-5, with D unresolved. CDR1 is LNHDA and CDR2 is SQIVND in the germline V gene (reference sequence). The CDR3 is 13 amino acids. Trimming took off 7 bases at V and 1 base at J, with 10 bases between the two ends. This CDR3 is CASMKNGQETQYF. CDR3 DNA sequence: TGTGCCAGTATGAAGAATGGCCAAGAGACCCAGTACTTC.

The chain has TRBV5-5 and TRBJ1-2; no definite D call. Trimming pared 1 base from V and 2 bases from J, leaving 18 bases between. This CDR3 is 17 amino acids long. CDR1 and CDR2 (germline): SGHKS, YYEKEE (reference sequence). The CDR3 sequence is CASSLRWQETGNYGYTF. In DNA, the CDR3 is TGTGCCAGCAGCTTGAGATGGCAGGAGACGGGAAACTATGGCTACACCTTC.

This clonotype came up a few times. V gene TRBV2 combines with J gene TRBJ2-3, with a possible D match to TRBD1 (6 bases). The germline gives CDR1 SNHLY, CDR2 FYNNEI. V was shortened by 4 bases and J by 4 bases, with 12 bases between the two germline ends. The CDR3 covers 14 residues. This chain's CDR3 is CASSVQGLSDTQYF. The CDR3 region has the DNA TGTGCCAGCAGTGTACAGGGTTTATCAGATACGCAGTATTTT.

This clonotype was picked up many times. A read error may account for a junction end that differs from germline. The J gene is TRBJ1-4, the V gene TRBV7-9, with TRBD1 matching 7 bases. The CDR3 contains 11 residues. Germline V gives CDR1 SEHNR, CDR2 FQNEAQ (reference sequence). Written as DNA, the CDR3 is TGTGCCAGCAGCTCCCTGGGACAGCGGCTTTTT. Protein sequence: CASSSLGQRLF.

A few counts support this clonotype. The chain is built from TRBV7-9 and TRBJ1-2; D may be TRBD1 (5 bases). The length of the CDR3 is 14 residues. Germline V gene lookup returns CDR1 SEHNR and CDR2 FQNEAQ (reference sequence). Trimming removed 5 bases from V and 2 bases from J, with 12 bases in between. The CDR3 bases are TGTGCCAGCAGCCGACAACAGGAAAACTATGGCTACACCTTC. Translating gives CASSRQQENYGYTF.

The table lists this clonotype with a few counts. The chain is built from TRBV20-1 and TRBJ2-1, with 10 nucleotides matching TRBD2. V shed 5 bases and J 6 bases; nucleotides not matched to a gene: 7. Per germline, CDR1 DFQATT and CDR2 SNEGSKA (reference sequence). CDR3 length: 14 amino acids. The CDR3 spells CSARRLAGGNEQFF. Here the CDR3 DNA reads TGCAGTGCTCGTAGACTAGCGGGTGGCAATGAGCAGTTCTTC.

The rearrangement links TRBV19 to TRBJ1-2, with 8 bases lining up with TRBD1. Germline V gene data show CDR1 as LNHDA and CDR2 as SQIVND (reference sequence). The CDR3 sequence is 17 residues long. J was trimmed by 8 bases and V by 5 bases; bases with no gene match: 19. CDR3: CASSGDRSSKLDRGYTF. The CDR3 nucleotides are TGTGCCAGTAGTGGGGACAGGTCGTCAAAACTTGATAGGGGCTACACCTTC.

This clonotype was seen more than once but under ten times. The J gene is TRBJ2-2, the V gene TRBV12-3 or TRBV12-4; 10 bases are shared with TRBD2. V lost 4 bases, J lost 7 bases, and 6 bases stayed unmatched. This CDR3 is 15 amino acids long. This CDR3 reads CASSWERGGSGELFF. CDR3 in DNA: TGTGCCAGCAGTTGGGAGCGGGGGGGCAGCGGGGAGCTGTTTTTT.

The chain recombines TRBV6-2 or TRBV6-3 with TRBJ2-1; D perhaps matches TRBD1 (5 bases). CDR1 is MNHEY and CDR2 is SVGEGT in the germline V gene. The CDR3 is made up of 14 amino acids. The germline V and J ends were trimmed by 2 bases and 7 bases, with 12 bases remaining between them. The CDR3 protein is CASSYGPRGNEQFF. The CDR3 coding sequence is TGTGCCAGCAGTTACGGCCCTAGGGGTAATGAGCAGTTCTTC.

The table lists this clonotype with many counts. The chain links TRBV20-1 to TRBJ1-2; D is unresolved. The V end lost 0 bases, the J end lost 3 bases, and 17 bases lay between the germline ends. The length of the CDR3 is 16 residues. Germline V gene data show CDR1 as DFQATT and CDR2 as SNEGSKA (reference sequence). CDR3 amino acids: CSARDVTEKKDYGYTF. As DNA, the CDR3 is TGCAGTGCTAGAGATGTAACAGAGAAGAAAGACTATGGCTACACCTTC.

This clonotype was counted ten times or more. This chain links TRBV7-2 with TRBJ1-5; D is ambiguous. The germline gives CDR1 SGHTA, CDR2 FQGNSA. The CDR3 covers 13 residues. V was trimmed by 5 bases and J by 0 bases, leaving 5 bases between them. The CDR3 coding sequence is TGTGCCAGCAGCAAGGGTAGCAATCAGCCCCAGCATTTT. Its protein product is CASSKGSNQPQHF.